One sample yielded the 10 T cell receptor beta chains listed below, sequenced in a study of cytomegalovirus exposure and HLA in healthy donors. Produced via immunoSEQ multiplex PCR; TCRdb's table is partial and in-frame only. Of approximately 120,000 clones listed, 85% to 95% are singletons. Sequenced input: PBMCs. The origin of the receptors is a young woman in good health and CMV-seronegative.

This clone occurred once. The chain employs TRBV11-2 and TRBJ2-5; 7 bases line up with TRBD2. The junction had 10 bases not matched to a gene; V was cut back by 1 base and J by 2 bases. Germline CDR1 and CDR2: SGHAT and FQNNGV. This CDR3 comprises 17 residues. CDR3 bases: TGTGCCAGCAGCTTAGTACATCGACGGCGGGGGCAAGAGACCCAGTACTTC. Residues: CASSLVHRRRGQETQYF.

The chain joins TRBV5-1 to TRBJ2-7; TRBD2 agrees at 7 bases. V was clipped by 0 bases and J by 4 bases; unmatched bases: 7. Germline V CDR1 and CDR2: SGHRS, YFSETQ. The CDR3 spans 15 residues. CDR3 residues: CASSLVVSGSYEQYF. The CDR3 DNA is TGCGCCAGCAGCTTGGTAGTTAGCGGGTCTTACGAGCAGTACTTC. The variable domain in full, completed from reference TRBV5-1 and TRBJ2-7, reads KAGVTQTPRYLIKTRGQQVTLSCSPISGHRSVSWYQQTPGQGLQFLFEYFSETQRNKGNFPGRFSGRQFSNSRSEMNVSTLELGDSALYLCASSLVVSGSYEQYFGPGTRLTVT.

Here the CDR3 DNA reads TGTGCCAGCAGCTCGGGACTAGGAGAGACCCAGTACTTC. Protein sequence: CASSSGLGETQYF. This chain joins TRBV5-4 and TRBJ2-5; 8 bases match TRBD2. V lost 3 bases to trimming and J lost 4 bases; unmatched junction nucleotides: 2. The germline V gene encodes CDR1 SGHNT and CDR2 YYREEE (reference sequence). The CDR3 length is 13 residues. The whole variable domain, remainder taken from reference TRBV5-4 and TRBJ2-5, is ETGVTQSPTHLIKTRGQQVTLRCSSQSGHNTVSWYQQALGQGPQFIFQYYREEENGRGNFPPRFSGLQFPNYSSELNVNALELDDSALYLCASSSGLGETQYFGPGTRLLVL.

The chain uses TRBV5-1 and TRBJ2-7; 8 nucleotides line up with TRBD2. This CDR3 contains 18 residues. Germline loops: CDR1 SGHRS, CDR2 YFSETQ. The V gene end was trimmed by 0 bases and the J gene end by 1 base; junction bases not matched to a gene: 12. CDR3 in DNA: TGCGCCAGCAGCTTGGCCGAAAGCGGGAGTATCGGTTCCTACGAGCAGTACTTC. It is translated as CASSLAESGSIGSYEQYF.

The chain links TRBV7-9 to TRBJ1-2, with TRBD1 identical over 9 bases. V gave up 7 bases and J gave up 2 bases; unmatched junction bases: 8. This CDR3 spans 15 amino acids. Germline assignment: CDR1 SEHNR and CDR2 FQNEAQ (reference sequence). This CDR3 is CASTIDRGDNYGYTF. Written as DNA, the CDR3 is TGTGCCAGCACCATAGACAGGGGGGACAACTATGGCTACACCTTC.

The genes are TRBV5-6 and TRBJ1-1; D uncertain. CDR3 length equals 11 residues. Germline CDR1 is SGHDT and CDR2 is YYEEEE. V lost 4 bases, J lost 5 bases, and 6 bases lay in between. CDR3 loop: CASSVGTEAFF. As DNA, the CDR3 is TGTGCCAGCAGCGTCGGGACTGAAGCTTTCTTT.

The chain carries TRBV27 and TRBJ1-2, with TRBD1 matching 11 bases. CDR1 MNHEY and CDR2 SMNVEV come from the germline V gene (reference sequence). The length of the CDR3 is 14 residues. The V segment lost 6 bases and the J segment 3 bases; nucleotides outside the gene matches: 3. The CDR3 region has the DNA TGTGCCAGCAGAGGGACAGGGGGAGACTATGGCTACACCTTC. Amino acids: CASRGTGGDYGYTF.

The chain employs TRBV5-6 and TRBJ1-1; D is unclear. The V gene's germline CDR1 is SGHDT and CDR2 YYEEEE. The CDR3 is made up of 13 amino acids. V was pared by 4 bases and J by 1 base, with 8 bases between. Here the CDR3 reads CASSLEENTEAFF. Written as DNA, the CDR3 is TGTGCCAGCAGCCTTGAGGAGAACACTGAAGCTTTCTTT. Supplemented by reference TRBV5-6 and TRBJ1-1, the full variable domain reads DAGVTQSPTHLIKTRGQQVTLRCSPKSGHDTVSWYQQALGQGPQFIFQYYEEEERQRGNFPDRFSGHQFPNYSSELNVNALLLGDSALYLCASSLEENTEAFFGQGTRLTVV.

CDR3 loop: CASSQGNSPLHF. As DNA, the CDR3 is TGTGCCAGCAGTCAGGGTAATTCACCCCTCCACTTT. The chain joins TRBV27 to TRBJ1-6, with D perhaps TRBD1 (5 bases). V lost 5 bases and J 6 bases, leaving 5 bases between the germline ends. This CDR3 comprises 12 residues. Germline V gene lookup returns CDR1 MNHEY and CDR2 SMNVEV (reference sequence).

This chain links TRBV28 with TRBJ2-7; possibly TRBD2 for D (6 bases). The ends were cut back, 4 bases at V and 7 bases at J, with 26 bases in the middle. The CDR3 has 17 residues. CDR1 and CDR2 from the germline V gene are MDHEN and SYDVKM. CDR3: CASSSPGLPHSLKEQYF. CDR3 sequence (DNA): TGTGCCAGCAGTTCCCCGGGACTCCCCCACTCTTTGAAGGAGCAGTACTTC.